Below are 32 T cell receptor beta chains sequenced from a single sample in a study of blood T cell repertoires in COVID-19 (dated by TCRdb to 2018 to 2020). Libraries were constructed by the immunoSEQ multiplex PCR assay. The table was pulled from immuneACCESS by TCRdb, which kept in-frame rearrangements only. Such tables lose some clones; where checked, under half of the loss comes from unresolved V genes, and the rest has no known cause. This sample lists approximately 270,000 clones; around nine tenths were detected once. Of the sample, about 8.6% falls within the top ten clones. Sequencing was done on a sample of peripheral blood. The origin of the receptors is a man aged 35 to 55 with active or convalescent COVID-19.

CDR3: CAISGAPGQGVNEQFF. In DNA, the CDR3 is TGTGCCATCAGTGGGGCGCCGGGACAGGGCGTCAATGAGCAGTTCTTC. The chain joins TRBV10-3 to TRBJ2-1; 9 bases align to TRBD1. The CDR3 is 16 amino acids. Germline values: CDR1 ENHRY, CDR2 SYGVKD. J was trimmed by 6 bases and V by 4 bases; bases with no gene match: 10.

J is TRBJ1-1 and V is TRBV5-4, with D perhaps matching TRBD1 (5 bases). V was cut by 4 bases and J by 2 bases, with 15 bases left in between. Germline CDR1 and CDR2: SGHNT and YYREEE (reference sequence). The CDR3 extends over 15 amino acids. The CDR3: CASSPVGGENTEAFF. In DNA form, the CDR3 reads TGTGCCAGCAGCCCCGTCGGGGGAGAAAACACTGAAGCTTTCTTT.

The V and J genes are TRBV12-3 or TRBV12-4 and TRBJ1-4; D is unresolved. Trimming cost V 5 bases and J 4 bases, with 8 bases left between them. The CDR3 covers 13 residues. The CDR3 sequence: CASSIGFNEKLFF. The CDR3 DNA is TGTGCCAGCAGTATCGGGTTTAATGAAAAACTGTTTTTT.

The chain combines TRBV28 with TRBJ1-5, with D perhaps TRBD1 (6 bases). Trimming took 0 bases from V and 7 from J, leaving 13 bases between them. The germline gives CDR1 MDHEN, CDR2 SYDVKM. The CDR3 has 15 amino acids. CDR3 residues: CASSLWGRGWQPQHF. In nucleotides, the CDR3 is TGTGCCAGCAGTTTATGGGGCAGGGGTTGGCAGCCCCAGCATTTT.

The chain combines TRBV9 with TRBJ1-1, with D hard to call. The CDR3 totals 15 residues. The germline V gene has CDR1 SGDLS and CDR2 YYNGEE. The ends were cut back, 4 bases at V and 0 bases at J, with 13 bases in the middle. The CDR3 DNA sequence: TGTGCCAGCAGCCCTACGCCGGGTTTGAACACTGAAGCTTTCTTT. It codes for CASSPTPGLNTEAFF.

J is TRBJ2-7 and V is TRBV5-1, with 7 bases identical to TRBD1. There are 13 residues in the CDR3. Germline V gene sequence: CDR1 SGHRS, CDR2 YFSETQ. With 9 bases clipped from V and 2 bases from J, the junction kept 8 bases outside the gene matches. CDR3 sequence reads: CATCDRVPYEQYF. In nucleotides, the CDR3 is TGCGCCACATGCGACAGGGTGCCCTACGAGCAGTACTTC.

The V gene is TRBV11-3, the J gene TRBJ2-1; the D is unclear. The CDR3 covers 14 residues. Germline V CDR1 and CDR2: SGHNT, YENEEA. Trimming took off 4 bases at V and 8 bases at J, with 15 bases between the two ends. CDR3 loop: CASSSYTGDYEQFF. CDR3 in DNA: TGTGCCAGCAGCTCGTATACTGGCGACTATGAGCAGTTCTTC.

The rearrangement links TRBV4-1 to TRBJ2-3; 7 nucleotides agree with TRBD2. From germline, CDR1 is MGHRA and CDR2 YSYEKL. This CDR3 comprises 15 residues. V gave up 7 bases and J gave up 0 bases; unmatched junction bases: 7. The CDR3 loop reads CASKTGAGSTDTQYF. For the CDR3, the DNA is TGCGCCAGCAAAACGGGAGCGGGGAGCACAGATACGCAGTATTTT.

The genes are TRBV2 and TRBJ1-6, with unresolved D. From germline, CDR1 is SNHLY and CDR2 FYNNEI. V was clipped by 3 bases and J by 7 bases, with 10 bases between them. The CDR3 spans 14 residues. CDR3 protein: CASSEGLENSPLHF. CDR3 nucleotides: TGTGCCAGCAGTGAGGGCCTTGAAAATTCACCCCTCCACTTT.

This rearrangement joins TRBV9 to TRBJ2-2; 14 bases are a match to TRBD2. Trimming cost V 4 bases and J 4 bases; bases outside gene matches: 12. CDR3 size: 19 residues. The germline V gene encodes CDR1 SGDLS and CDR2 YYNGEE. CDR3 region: CASSSREGTSGRRTGELFF. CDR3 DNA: TGTGCCAGCAGCTCAAGAGAAGGGACTAGCGGGAGACGCACCGGGGAGCTGTTTTTT.

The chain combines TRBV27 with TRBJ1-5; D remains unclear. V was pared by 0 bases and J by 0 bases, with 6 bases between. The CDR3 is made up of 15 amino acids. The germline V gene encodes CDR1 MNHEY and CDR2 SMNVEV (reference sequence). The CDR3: CASSLSVDSNQPQHF. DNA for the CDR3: TGTGCCAGCAGTTTATCCGTAGATAGCAATCAGCCCCAGCATTTT.

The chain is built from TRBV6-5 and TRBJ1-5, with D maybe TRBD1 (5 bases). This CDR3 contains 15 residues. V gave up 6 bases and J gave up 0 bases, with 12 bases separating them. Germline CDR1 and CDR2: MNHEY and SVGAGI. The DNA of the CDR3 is TGTGCCAGCAGGCGGGGGTCGAATAGCAATCAGCCCCAGCATTTT. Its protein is CASRRGSNSNQPQHF.

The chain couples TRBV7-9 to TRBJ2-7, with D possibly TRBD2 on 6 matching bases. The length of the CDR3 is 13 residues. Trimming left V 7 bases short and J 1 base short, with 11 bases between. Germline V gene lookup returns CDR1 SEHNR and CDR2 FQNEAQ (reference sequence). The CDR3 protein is CASTWGVSYEQYF. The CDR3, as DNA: TGTGCCAGCACCTGGGGGGTTTCCTACGAGCAGTACTTC.

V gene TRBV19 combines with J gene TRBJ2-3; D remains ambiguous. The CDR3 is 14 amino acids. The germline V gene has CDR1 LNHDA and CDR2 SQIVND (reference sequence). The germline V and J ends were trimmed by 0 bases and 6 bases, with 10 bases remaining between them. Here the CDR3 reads CASSIDTPWDTQYF. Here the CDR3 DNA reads TGTGCCAGTAGTATAGACACTCCGTGGGATACGCAGTATTTT.

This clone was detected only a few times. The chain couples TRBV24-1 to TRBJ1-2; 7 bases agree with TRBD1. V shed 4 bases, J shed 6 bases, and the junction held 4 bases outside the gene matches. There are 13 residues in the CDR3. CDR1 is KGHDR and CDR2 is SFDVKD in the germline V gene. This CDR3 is CATSDRTGDGYTF. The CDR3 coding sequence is TGTGCCACCAGTGACCGGACAGGCGATGGCTACACCTTC.

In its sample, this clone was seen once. CDR3 protein: CASSQETGGTGELFF. CDR3 bases: TGTGCCAGCAGCCAAGAGACAGGGGGGACCGGGGAGCTGTTTTTT. This chain links TRBV4-2 with TRBJ2-2, with TRBD1 matching over 9 bases. Germline trimming cut 0 bases from V and 5 bases from J; bases unmatched to any gene: 1. CDR3 length: 15 residues. CDR1 is LGHNA and CDR2 is YNFKEQ in the germline V gene.

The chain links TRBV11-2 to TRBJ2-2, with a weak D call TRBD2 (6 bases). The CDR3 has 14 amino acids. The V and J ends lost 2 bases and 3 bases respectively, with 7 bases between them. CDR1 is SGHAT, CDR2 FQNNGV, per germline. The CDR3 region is CASSLRRDTGELFF. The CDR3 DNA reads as TGTGCCAGCAGCTTAAGGAGGGACACCGGGGAGCTGTTTTTT.

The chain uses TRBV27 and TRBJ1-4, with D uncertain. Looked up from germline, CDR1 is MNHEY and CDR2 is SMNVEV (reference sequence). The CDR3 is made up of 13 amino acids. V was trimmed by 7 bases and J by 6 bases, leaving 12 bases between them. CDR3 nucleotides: TGTGCCAGCACCCCTAGCTTAGATGAAAAACTGTTTTTT. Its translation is CASTPSLDEKLFF.

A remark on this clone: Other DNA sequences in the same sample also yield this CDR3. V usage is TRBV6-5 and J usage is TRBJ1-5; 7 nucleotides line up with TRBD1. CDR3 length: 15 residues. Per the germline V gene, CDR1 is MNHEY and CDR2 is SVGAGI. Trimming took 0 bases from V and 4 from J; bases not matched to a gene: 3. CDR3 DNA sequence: TGTGCCAGCAGTTACTCCGGGACAGATAATCAGCCCCAGCATTTT. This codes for CASSYSGTDNQPQHF.

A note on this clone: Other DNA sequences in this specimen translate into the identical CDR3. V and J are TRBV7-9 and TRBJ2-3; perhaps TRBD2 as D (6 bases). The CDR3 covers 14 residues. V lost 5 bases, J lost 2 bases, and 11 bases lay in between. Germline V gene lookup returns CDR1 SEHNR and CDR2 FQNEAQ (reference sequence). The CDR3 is CASSPGLDTDTQYF. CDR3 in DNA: TGTGCCAGCAGCCCGGGACTCGACACAGATACGCAGTATTTT.

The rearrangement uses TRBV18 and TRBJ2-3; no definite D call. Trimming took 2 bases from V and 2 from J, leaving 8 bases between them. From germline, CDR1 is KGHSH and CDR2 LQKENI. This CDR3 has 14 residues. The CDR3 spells CASSPGRSTDTQYF. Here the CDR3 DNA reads TGTGCCAGCTCACCAGGCAGATCCACAGATACGCAGTATTTT.

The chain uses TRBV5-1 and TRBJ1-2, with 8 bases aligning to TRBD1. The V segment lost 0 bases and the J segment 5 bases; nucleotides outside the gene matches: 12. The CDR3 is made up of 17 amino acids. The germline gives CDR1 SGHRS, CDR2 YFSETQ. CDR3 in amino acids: CASSLAVAGGAYYGYTF. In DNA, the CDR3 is TGCGCCAGCAGCTTGGCCGTAGCAGGGGGCGCGTATTATGGCTACACCTTC. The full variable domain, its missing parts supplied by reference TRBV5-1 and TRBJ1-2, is KAGVTQTPRYLIKTRGQQVTLSCSPISGHRSVSWYQQTPGQGLQFLFEYFSETQRNKGNFPGRFSGRQFSNSRSEMNVSTLELGDSALYLCASSLAVAGGAYYGYTFGSGTRLTVV.

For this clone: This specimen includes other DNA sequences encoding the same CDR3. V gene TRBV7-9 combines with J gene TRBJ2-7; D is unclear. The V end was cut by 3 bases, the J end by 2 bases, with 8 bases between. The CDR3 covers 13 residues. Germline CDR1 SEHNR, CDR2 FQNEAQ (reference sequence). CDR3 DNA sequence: TGTGCCAGCAGCTTGGGCAGAACCTACGAGCAGTACTTC. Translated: CASSLGRTYEQYF. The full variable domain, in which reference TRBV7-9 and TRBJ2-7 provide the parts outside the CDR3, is DTGVSQNPRHKITKRGQNVTFRCDPISEHNRLYWYRQTLGQGPEFLTYFQNEAQLEKSRLLSDRFSAERPKGSFSTLEIQRTEQGDSAMYLCASSLGRTYEQYFGPGTRLTVT.

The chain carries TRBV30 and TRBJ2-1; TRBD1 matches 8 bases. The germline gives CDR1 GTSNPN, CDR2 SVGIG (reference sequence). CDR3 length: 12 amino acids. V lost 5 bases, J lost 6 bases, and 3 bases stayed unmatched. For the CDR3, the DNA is TGTGCCTGGGGACAGGGAGGCAATGAGCAGTTCTTC. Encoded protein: CAWGQGGNEQFF.

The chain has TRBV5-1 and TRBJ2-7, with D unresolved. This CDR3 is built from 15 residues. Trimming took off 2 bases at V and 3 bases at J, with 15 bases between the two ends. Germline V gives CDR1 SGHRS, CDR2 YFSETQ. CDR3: CASSLISSPSYEQYF. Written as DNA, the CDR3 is TGCGCCAGCAGCTTAATCTCCTCACCGAGCTACGAGCAGTACTTC.

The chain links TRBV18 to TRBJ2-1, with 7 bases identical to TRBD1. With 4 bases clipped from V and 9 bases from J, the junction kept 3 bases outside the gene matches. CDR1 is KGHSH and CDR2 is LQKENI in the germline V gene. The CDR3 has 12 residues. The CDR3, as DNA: TGTGCCAGCTCACTGCCAGGGGGTGAGCAGTTCTTC. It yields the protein CASSLPGGEQFF.

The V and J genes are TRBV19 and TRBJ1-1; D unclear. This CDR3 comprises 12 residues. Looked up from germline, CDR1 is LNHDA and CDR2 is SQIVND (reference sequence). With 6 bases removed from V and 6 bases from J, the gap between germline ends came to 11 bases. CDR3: CASRAIFAEAFF. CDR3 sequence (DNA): TGTGCCAGTAGGGCAATATTCGCTGAAGCTTTCTTT.

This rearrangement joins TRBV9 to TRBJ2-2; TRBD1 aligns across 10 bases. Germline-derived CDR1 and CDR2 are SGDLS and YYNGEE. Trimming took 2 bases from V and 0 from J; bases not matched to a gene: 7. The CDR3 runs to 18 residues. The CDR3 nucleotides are TGTGCCAGCAGCGTGACCGGGACAGGGGTTTCGAACACCGGGGAGCTGTTTTTT. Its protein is CASSVTGTGVSNTGELFF.

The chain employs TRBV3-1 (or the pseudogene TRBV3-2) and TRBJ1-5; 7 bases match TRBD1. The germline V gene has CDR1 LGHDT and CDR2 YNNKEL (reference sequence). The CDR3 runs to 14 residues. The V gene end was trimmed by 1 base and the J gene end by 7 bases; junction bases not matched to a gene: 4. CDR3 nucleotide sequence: TGTGCCAGCAGCCAAGGAGGGGGCAGGCAGCCCCAGCATTTT. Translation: CASSQGGGRQPQHF.

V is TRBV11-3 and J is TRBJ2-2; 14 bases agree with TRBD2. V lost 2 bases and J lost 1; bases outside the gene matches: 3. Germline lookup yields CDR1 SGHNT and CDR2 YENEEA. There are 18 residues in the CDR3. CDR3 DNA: TGTGCCAGCAGCTTATTCGGGACTAGCGGGGGGAACACCGGGGAGCTGTTTTTT. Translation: CASSLFGTSGGNTGELFF.

CDR3 amino acids: CASTGTAQETQYF. CDR3 nucleotides: TGTGCCAGCACTGGGACAGCCCAAGAGACCCAGTACTTC. The chain recombines TRBV12-3 or TRBV12-4 with TRBJ2-5; 7 positions match TRBD1. The CDR3 loop spans 13 amino acids. The V segment lost 7 bases and the J segment 1 base; nucleotides outside the gene matches: 3.

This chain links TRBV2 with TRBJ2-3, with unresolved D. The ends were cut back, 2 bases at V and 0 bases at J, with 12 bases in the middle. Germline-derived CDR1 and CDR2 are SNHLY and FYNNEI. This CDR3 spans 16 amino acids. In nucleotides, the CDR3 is TGTGCCAGCAGTGAATTTGCAGGCCCTAGCACAGATACGCAGTATTTT. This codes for CASSEFAGPSTDTQYF.